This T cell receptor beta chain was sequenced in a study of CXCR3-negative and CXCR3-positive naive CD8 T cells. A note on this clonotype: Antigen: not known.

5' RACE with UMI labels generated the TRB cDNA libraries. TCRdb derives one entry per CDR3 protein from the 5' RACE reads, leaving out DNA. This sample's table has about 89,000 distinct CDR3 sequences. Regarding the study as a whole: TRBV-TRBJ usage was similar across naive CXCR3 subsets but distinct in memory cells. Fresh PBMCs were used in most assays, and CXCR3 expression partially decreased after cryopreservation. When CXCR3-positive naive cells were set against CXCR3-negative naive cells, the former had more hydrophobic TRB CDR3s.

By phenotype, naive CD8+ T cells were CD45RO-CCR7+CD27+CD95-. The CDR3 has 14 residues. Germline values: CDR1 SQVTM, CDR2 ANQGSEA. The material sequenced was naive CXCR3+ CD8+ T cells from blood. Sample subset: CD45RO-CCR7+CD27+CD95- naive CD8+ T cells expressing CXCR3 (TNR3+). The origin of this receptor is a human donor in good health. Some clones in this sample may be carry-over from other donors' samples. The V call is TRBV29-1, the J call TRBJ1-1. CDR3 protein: CSVEDPGTNTEAFF.